These 12 T cell receptor beta chains were all obtained from the same sample, sequenced in a study of cytomegalovirus exposure and HLA in healthy donors. It was with 60 Vbeta and 13 Jbeta primers that the PCR ran. Assay: immunoSEQ multiplex PCR; the TCRdb copy retains only in-frame clones and omits some. The sample shows under 200,000 clones, around 68% of them seen only once. Sequences were obtained from PBMCs. These receptor sequences come from a man aged 50 to 59 in good health and CMV-seronegative.

The CDR3: CASSLGGWQPQHF. In DNA form, the CDR3 reads TGTGCCAGCAGCTTAGGCGGGTGGCAGCCCCAGCATTTT. J is TRBJ1-5 and V is TRBV7-9; D not certain. CDR3 length: 13 amino acids. Looked up from germline, CDR1 is SEHNR and CDR2 is FQNEAQ (reference sequence). V lost 1 base and J lost 7, with 8 bases in between. Full variable domain (missing parts from reference TRBV7-9 and TRBJ1-5): DTGVSQNPRHKITKRGQNVTFRCDPISEHNRLYWYRQTLGQGPEFLTYFQNEAQLEKSRLLSDRFSAERPKGSFSTLEIQRTEQGDSAMYLCASSLGGWQPQHFGDGTRLSIL.

The V call is TRBV7-9, the J call TRBJ1-1, with TRBD1 identical over 11 bases. Germline CDR1 SEHNR, CDR2 FQNEAQ (reference sequence). The CDR3 has 16 residues. J was trimmed by 6 bases and V by 6 bases; bases with no gene match: 12. DNA of the CDR3: TGTGCCAGCAGTTTTCTTACAGGACAGGGGGCTCCTGAAGCTTTCTTT. Its translation: CASSFLTGQGAPEAFF.

This rearrangement joins TRBV19 to TRBJ1-5; D may be TRBD1 (5 bases). CDR3 length: 16 amino acids. V was cut by 3 bases and J by 2 bases, with 14 bases left in between. Germline values: CDR1 LNHDA, CDR2 SQIVND (reference sequence). CDR3 sequence (DNA): TGTGCCAGTAGTATCCGTCTAGAGACAGGCAATCAGCCCCAGCATTTT. Amino acids: CASSIRLETGNQPQHF.

The J gene is TRBJ2-4, the V gene TRBV19; weak D call: TRBD1 (6 bases). The CDR3 has 17 amino acids. CDR1 LNHDA and CDR2 SQIVND come from the germline V gene (reference sequence). Trimming stripped 1 base from V and 0 bases from J, with 13 bases between. CDR3: CASSIVTGSLAKNIQYF. CDR3 nucleotide sequence: TGTGCCAGTAGTATAGTGACAGGTTCCCTAGCCAAAAACATTCAGTACTTC.

The genes are TRBV9 and TRBJ1-3; unclear D gene. This CDR3 contains 16 residues. V lost 4 bases, J lost 0 bases, and 14 bases lay in between. Germline lookup yields CDR1 SGDLS and CDR2 YYNGEE. CDR3 DNA: TGTGCCAGCAGCACACTACCGGGAGTCTCTGGAAACACCATATATTTT. Encoded protein: CASSTLPGVSGNTIYF.

The chain employs TRBV15 and TRBJ2-7; the match to TRBD1 covers 8 bases. Germline values: CDR1 LNHNV, CDR2 YYDKDF (reference sequence). V lost 5 bases to trimming and J lost 2 bases; unmatched junction nucleotides: 8. The CDR3 spans 15 residues. The CDR3 here is CATSGSRTGTYEQYF. CDR3 DNA sequence: TGTGCCACCAGCGGATCACGGACAGGGACCTACGAGCAGTACTTC. The full variable domain, with the rest looked up from reference TRBV15 and TRBJ2-7, is DAMVIQNPRYQVTQFGKPVTLSCSQTLNHNVMYWYQQKSSQAPKLLFHYYDKDFNNEADTPDNFQSRRPNTSFCFLDIRSPGLGDTAMYLCATSGSRTGTYEQYFGPGTRLTVT.

The chain is built from TRBV5-1 and TRBJ2-3; the D gene is possibly TRBD1 (6 bases). Germline loops: CDR1 SGHRS, CDR2 YFSETQ. V dropped 3 bases and J dropped 0 bases, with 11 bases sitting between them. This CDR3 has 15 residues. CDR3 DNA sequence: TGCGCCAGCAGCTCCCGGACAGATAGCACAGATACGCAGTATTTT. Translated: CASSSRTDSTDTQYF.

This clone was seen just once. This CDR3 is also generated by other DNA sequences in the sample. The chain has TRBV7-2 and TRBJ2-6; D is perhaps TRBD2 (6 bases). The CDR3 is made up of 16 amino acids. CDR1 and CDR2 from the germline V gene are SGHTA and FQGNSA. V was trimmed by 2 bases and J by 4 bases, leaving 12 bases between them. Here the CDR3 reads CASSLSGGSGANVLTF. The CDR3 nucleotides read TGTGCCAGCAGCTTATCCGGGGGATCAGGGGCCAACGTCCTGACTTTC.

This clone has more than one count but fewer than ten. V and J are TRBV9 and TRBJ2-6; perhaps TRBD2 as D (5 bases). Trimming cost V 1 base and J 13 bases, with 15 bases left between them. The CDR3 is made up of 14 amino acids. Per the germline V gene, CDR1 is SGDLS and CDR2 is YYNGEE. The CDR3 DNA follows: TGTGCCAGCAGCGTAAATACTGGGTCGGGGGTCCTGACTTTC. It yields the protein CASSVNTGSGVLTF.

This clone has only a few counts. The CDR3 DNA reads as TGTGCTAGTGGTTTCAGGACAGGGGAAGACCGAAACACCATATATTTT. It is translated as CASGFRTGEDRNTIYF. The rearrangement joins TRBV12-5 to TRBJ1-3; 9 bases agree with TRBD1. Germline V gene data show CDR1 as LGHNT and CDR2 as FRNRAP. This CDR3 is built from 16 residues. V lost 3 bases and J lost 5; bases outside the gene matches: 8.

This clone appeared a single time. The chain combines TRBV21-1 with TRBJ2-7; the listed D gene, TRBD1, was not tested against the DNA. TRBV21-1 is tagged as a pseudogene. The CDR3 runs to 11 residues. In nucleotides, the CDR3 is TGTGCCAGGGGGCCCTACTACGAGCAGTACTTC. As protein: CARGPYYEQYF.

This clone was recorded a few times. J is TRBJ2-7 and V is TRBV5-1; 8 bases fit TRBD2. The CDR3 loop spans 13 amino acids. V was pared by 5 bases and J by 6 bases, with 7 bases of the junction left unmatched. CDR1 and CDR2 from the germline V gene are SGHRS and YFSETQ. CDR3 residues: CASSTGLASEQYF. The CDR3 region has the DNA TGCGCCAGCAGTACCGGACTAGCTAGCGAGCAGTACTTC.